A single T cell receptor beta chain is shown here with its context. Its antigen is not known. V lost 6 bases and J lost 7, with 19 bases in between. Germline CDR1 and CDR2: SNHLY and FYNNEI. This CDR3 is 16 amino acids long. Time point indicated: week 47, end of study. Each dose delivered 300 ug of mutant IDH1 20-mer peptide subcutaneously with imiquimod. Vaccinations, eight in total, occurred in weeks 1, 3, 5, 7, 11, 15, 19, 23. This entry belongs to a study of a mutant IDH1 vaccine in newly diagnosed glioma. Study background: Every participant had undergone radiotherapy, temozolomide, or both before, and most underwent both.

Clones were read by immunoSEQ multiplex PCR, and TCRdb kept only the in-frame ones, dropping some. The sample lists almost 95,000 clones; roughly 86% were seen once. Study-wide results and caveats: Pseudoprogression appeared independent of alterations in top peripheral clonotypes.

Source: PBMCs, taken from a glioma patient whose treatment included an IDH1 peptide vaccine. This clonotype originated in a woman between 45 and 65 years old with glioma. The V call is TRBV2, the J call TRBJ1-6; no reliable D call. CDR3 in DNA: TGTGCCAGCAGCCAAGAGGGCGGACTCAGCAATTCACCCCTCCACTTT. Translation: CASSQEGGLSNSPLHF.